The 11 T cell receptor beta chains below come from one sample, sequenced in a study of shared clonotypes between healthy human individuals (dated by TCRdb to 2018 to 2021). The receptor library was made with the immunoSEQ multiplex PCR assay. Sourced from immuneACCESS, this table was stored by TCRdb with only in-frame sequences that have V and J called. A share of the clones is absent; for the studies checked, an unresolved V gene accounts for under half, and the remainder has no known explanation. Present in this sample are over 2 million clones, 85% to 95% of which were seen just once. The ten largest clonotypes hold about 0.41% of the sample. Sequencing was performed on naive CD4+ T cells from PBMCs. Taken with the paper, the label for cell subset or site translates to: CD45RA+ positively selected. The source is a man aged 18 to 30 in good health. Some clones in this sample may be carry-over from other donors' samples.

The chain is built from TRBV2 and TRBJ1-3; 9 bases are shared with TRBD1. V lost 8 bases to trimming and J lost 4 bases; unmatched junction nucleotides: 3. This CDR3 is 13 amino acids long. CDR1 is SNHLY and CDR2 is FYNNEI in the germline V gene. The chain's CDR3 is CASGQGTGNTIYF. CDR3 DNA sequence: TGTGCCAGCGGACAGGGGACCGGAAACACCATATATTTT.

V and J are TRBV2 and TRBJ2-5; a possible D gene is TRBD2 (6 bases). The V gene lost 8 bases and the J gene lost 5 bases, with 15 bases spanning the gap. The CDR3 is 13 residues long. In germline, CDR1 is SNHLY, CDR2 FYNNEI. CDR3 in amino acids: CASVGTPQETQYF. The CDR3 DNA sequence: TGTGCCAGCGTCGGGACTCCTCAGGAGACCCAGTACTTC.

This clone was seen once. The chain carries TRBV5-1 and TRBJ1-1; D unclear. This CDR3 has 15 residues. Germline assignment: CDR1 SGHRS and CDR2 YFSETQ. Between the trimmed V and J ends, which lost 0 bases and 1 base, there was a span of 10 bases. The chain's CDR3 is CASSLASHRNTEAFF. CDR3 in DNA: TGCGCCAGCAGCTTGGCCTCTCATCGGAACACTGAAGCTTTCTTT. The complete variable domain, with remaining parts taken from reference TRBV5-1 and TRBJ1-1, reads KAGVTQTPRYLIKTRGQQVTLSCSPISGHRSVSWYQQTPGQGLQFLFEYFSETQRNKGNFPGRFSGRQFSNSRSEMNVSTLELGDSALYLCASSLASHRNTEAFFGQGTRLTVV.

The rearrangement links TRBV15 to TRBJ1-5; no clear D gene. The CDR3 is made up of 15 amino acids. The germline gives CDR1 LNHNV, CDR2 YYDKDF (reference sequence). Between the trimmed V and J ends, which lost 5 bases and 2 bases, there was a span of 13 bases. The CDR3 DNA sequence: TGTGCCACCAGCTCTCCGGCGGATCGCAATCAGCCCCAGCATTTT. Its protein product is CATSSPADRNQPQHF.

The rearrangement uses TRBV28 and TRBJ2-1; 7 bases agree with TRBD1. The CDR3 is 14 amino acids. Looked up from germline, CDR1 is MDHEN and CDR2 is SYDVKM. After removal of 10 bases from V and 0 bases from J, the junction contained 6 bases not matched to a gene. CDR3: CAIHRGASYNEQFF. The CDR3 nucleotides are TGTGCCATACACAGGGGCGCCTCCTACAATGAGCAGTTCTTC.

V and J are TRBV7-2 and TRBJ1-1, with D tentatively TRBD1 (5 bases). The CDR3 runs to 14 residues. V was clipped by 5 bases and J by 0 bases, with 10 bases between them. CDR1 is SGHTA and CDR2 is FQGNSA in the germline V gene. This CDR3 reads CASSIGQLNTEAFF. In DNA form, the CDR3 reads TGTGCCAGCAGCATTGGACAACTGAACACTGAAGCTTTCTTT.

This chain connects TRBV7-9 to TRBJ1-5, with 7 bases identical to TRBD1. The CDR3 has 14 residues. J was trimmed by 5 bases and V by 3 bases; bases with no gene match: 4. Germline CDR1 reads SEHNR; CDR2 reads FQNEAQ (reference sequence). Here the CDR3 reads CASSFQGEYQPQHF. As DNA, the CDR3 is TGTGCCAGCAGCTTTCAGGGGGAGTATCAGCCCCAGCATTTT.

The chain recombines TRBV19 with TRBJ1-4, with D maybe TRBD1 (5 bases). Trimming pared 3 bases from V and 8 bases from J, leaving 25 bases between. The germline gives CDR1 LNHDA, CDR2 SQIVND (reference sequence). This CDR3 contains 18 residues. This chain's CDR3 is CASSMMGRMGHQEEKLFF. DNA of the CDR3: TGTGCCAGTAGTATGATGGGGCGAATGGGGCATCAGGAGGAAAAACTGTTTTTT.

The DNA for the CDR3 is TGTGCCAGCAGCAACACGCAACCCTACGAGCAGTACTTC. It codes for CASSNTQPYEQYF. This chain joins TRBV28 and TRBJ2-7; D ambiguous. This CDR3 is built from 13 residues. Germline V gives CDR1 MDHEN, CDR2 SYDVKM. V lost 6 bases and J lost 2, with 11 bases in between.

The sample holds one count of this clone. The rearrangement joins TRBV2 to TRBJ2-1; D unresolved. Germline values: CDR1 SNHLY, CDR2 FYNNEI. V lost 7 bases, J lost 6 bases, and 16 bases lay in between. This CDR3 is built from 14 residues. This CDR3 is CASTPLPQSNEQFF. CDR3 nucleotide sequence: TGTGCCAGCACCCCACTCCCACAGTCCAATGAGCAGTTCTTC.

The V gene is TRBV7-3, the J gene TRBJ2-6; 7 bases map to TRBD2. After removal of 5 bases from V and 1 base from J, the junction contained 14 bases not matched to a gene. The V gene's germline CDR1 is SGHTA and CDR2 FQGTGA. The CDR3 is made up of 19 amino acids. The CDR3 loop reads CASSPPNGRAKSGANVLTF. The CDR3 bases are TGTGCCAGCAGCCCCCCGAATGGGAGGGCGAAATCTGGGGCCAACGTCCTGACTTTC.